These 21 T cell receptor beta chains share one sample of origin, sequenced in a study of T cell responses to AZD1222 COVID-19 vaccine. Using immunoSEQ multiplex PCR, the repertoire was profiled, and TCRdb retains in-frame clones only, with some absent. Here the sample spans approximately 88,000 clones, roughly 89% being singletons. The starting material was peripheral blood, obtained 28 days after the second AZD1222 dose. These receptors were obtained from an adult who received the AZD1222 COVID-19 vaccine.

The chain recombines TRBV5-1 with TRBJ1-2; D not resolved. The germline V and J ends were trimmed by 5 bases and 1 base, with 9 bases remaining between them. Germline CDR1 and CDR2: SGHRS and YFSETQ. The CDR3 is made up of 13 amino acids. DNA for the CDR3: TGCGCCAGCAGGCAGGTAGTTAACTATGGCTACACCTTC. Amino acids: CASRQVVNYGYTF. The variable domain in full, completed from reference TRBV5-1 and TRBJ1-2, reads KAGVTQTPRYLIKTRGQQVTLSCSPISGHRSVSWYQQTPGQGLQFLFEYFSETQRNKGNFPGRFSGRQFSNSRSEMNVSTLELGDSALYLCASRQVVNYGYTFGSGTRLTVV.

The chain recombines TRBV3-1 (or the pseudogene TRBV3-2) with TRBJ2-2; D gene ambiguous. Germline V gives CDR1 LGHDT, CDR2 YNNKEL (reference sequence). This CDR3 spans 14 amino acids. V was shortened by 2 bases and J by 7 bases, with 11 bases between the two germline ends. CDR3 protein: CASSQWDGIGELFF. CDR3 DNA: TGTGCCAGCAGCCAATGGGATGGGATCGGGGAGCTGTTTTTT.

The gene calls are TRBV11-2 and TRBJ1-4; a possible D gene is TRBD1 (5 bases). The CDR3 contains 15 residues. V was trimmed by 0 bases and J by 8 bases, leaving 13 bases between them. Germline V gives CDR1 SGHAT, CDR2 FQNNGV. The CDR3 DNA reads TGTGCCAGCAGCTTAGATCAAAGGGGTGCCGAAAAACTGTTTTTT. It codes for CASSLDQRGAEKLFF.

V and J are TRBV5-6 and TRBJ1-6; the match to TRBD1 covers 7 bases. V trimming: 4 bases; J trimming: 0 bases; junction bases outside the gene matches: 13. The CDR3 consists of 19 residues. The V gene's germline CDR1 is SGHDT and CDR2 YYEEEE. The CDR3: CASSPRVGTESSYNSPLHF. The CDR3 DNA is TGTGCCAGCAGCCCAAGGGTAGGGACAGAAAGCTCCTATAATTCACCCCTCCACTTT.

This rearrangement joins TRBV5-1 to TRBJ2-3; the match to TRBD2 covers 9 bases. Germline CDR1 and CDR2: SGHRS and YFSETQ. CDR3 size: 15 residues. V lost 9 bases, J lost 6 bases, and 14 bases stayed unmatched. In nucleotides, the CDR3 is TGCGCCACCGCAGCGGGGGGCCCAGTTATGGATACGCAGTATTTT. Its translation is CATAAGGPVMDTQYF.

V is TRBV6-5 and J is TRBJ1-2; possible D gene TRBD1, 6 bases. V lost 2 bases, J lost 4 bases, and 8 bases lay in between. CDR1 and CDR2 from the germline V gene are MNHEY and SVGAGI. CDR3 length: 13 amino acids. CDR3 sequence reads: CASSYGGGYGYTF. In DNA form, the CDR3 reads TGTGCCAGCAGTTACGGAGGGGGCTATGGCTACACCTTC.

The gene calls are TRBV18 and TRBJ2-2; 10 bases agree with TRBD1. This CDR3 spans 15 amino acids. Germline CDR1 and CDR2: KGHSH and LQKENI. J lost 3 bases, V lost 7 bases, and 5 bases had no gene match. The CDR3 nucleotides are TGTGCCAGCTTCCCGGGACAGGGGTACACCGGGGAGCTGTTTTTT. Protein sequence: CASFPGQGYTGELFF.

The rearrangement links TRBV3-1 (or the pseudogene TRBV3-2) to TRBJ1-3, with no clear D. V was cut by 4 bases and J by 0 bases, with 10 bases left in between. Germline V gene lookup returns CDR1 LGHDT and CDR2 YNNKEL (reference sequence). CDR3 length: 15 amino acids. The CDR3 spells CASSPTGISGNTIYF. CDR3 DNA sequence: TGTGCCAGCAGCCCTACGGGAATCTCTGGAAACACCATATATTTT.

The V gene is TRBV6-1, the J gene TRBJ1-2; unclear D gene. Trimming removed 0 bases at V and 6 bases at J, with 8 bases between. The CDR3 is 13 residues long. Germline V gene lookup returns CDR1 MNHNS and CDR2 SASEGT. The CDR3 DNA is TGTGCCAGCAGTGAAGCAGGGTATGATGGCTACACCTTC. It translates to CASSEAGYDGYTF.

CDR3 loop: CASSSRAVPSSYNEQFF. The CDR3 DNA is TGTGCCAGCAGCTCCCGAGCGGTTCCCAGCTCCTACAATGAGCAGTTCTTC. The chain has TRBV11-2 and TRBJ2-1; weak D call: TRBD2 (5 bases). The CDR3 loop spans 17 amino acids. Germline V CDR1 and CDR2: SGHAT, FQNNGV. V gave up 4 bases and J gave up 0 bases, with 16 bases separating them.

This clone appeared a few times. The chain links TRBV24-1 to TRBJ2-2; TRBD1 agrees at 7 bases. Germline lookup yields CDR1 KGHDR and CDR2 SFDVKD. The V segment lost 5 bases and the J segment 7 bases; nucleotides outside the gene matches: 9. CDR3 length equals 15 residues. The CDR3 loop reads CATSVDRAWGGELFF. The CDR3 DNA is TGTGCCACCAGTGTTGACAGGGCTTGGGGCGGGGAGCTGTTTTTT.

The V call is TRBV12-3 or TRBV12-4, the J call TRBJ1-5; D remains unclear. V shed 2 bases and J shed 6 bases, with 5 bases lying between them. The CDR3 loop spans 12 amino acids. The CDR3 coding sequence is TGTGCCAGCAGTTTACTTCGTCAGCCCCAGCATTTT. This translates into CASSLLRQPQHF.

In the case of this clone: The sample holds other DNA sequences that translate to the same CDR3. The J gene is TRBJ1-2, the V gene TRBV10-2, with D uncertain. Germline V gene lookup returns CDR1 WSHSY and CDR2 SAAADI. V lost 3 bases and J lost 5, with 4 bases in between. The CDR3 totals 11 residues. The CDR3 region has the DNA TGCGCCAGCAGTGAAGGGTATGGCTACACCTTC. Protein sequence: CASSEGYGYTF.

The chain uses TRBV10-3 and TRBJ2-1; D is uncertain. V was trimmed by 1 base and J by 4 bases, leaving 5 bases between them. The CDR3 is made up of 13 amino acids. CDR1 is ENHRY, CDR2 SYGVKD, per germline. The CDR3 reads CAISEYGYNEQFF. Here the CDR3 DNA reads TGTGCCATCAGTGAGTACGGATACAATGAGCAGTTCTTC.

The chain links TRBV7-9 to TRBJ2-1; D call uncertain. CDR3 size: 11 residues. CDR1 SEHNR and CDR2 FQNEAQ come from the germline V gene (reference sequence). V was cut by 2 bases and J by 10 bases, with 6 bases left in between. In nucleotides, the CDR3 is TGTGCCAGCAGCTTACGTGAAGAGCAGTTCTTC. Translating gives CASSLREEQFF. The full variable domain, completed using reference TRBV7-9 and TRBJ2-1, is DTGVSQNPRHKITKRGQNVTFRCDPISEHNRLYWYRQTLGQGPEFLTYFQNEAQLEKSRLLSDRFSAERPKGSFSTLEIQRTEQGDSAMYLCASSLREEQFFGPGTRLTVL.

Note on this clone: The same CDR3 also results from other DNA sequences found in this sample. The chain combines TRBV2 with TRBJ1-1, with a weak D call TRBD1 (5 bases). With 3 bases removed from V and 2 bases from J, the gap between germline ends came to 13 bases. The CDR3 length is 15 residues. Per the germline V gene, CDR1 is SNHLY and CDR2 is FYNNEI. The CDR3 sequence: CASSDLGTANTEAFF. CDR3 sequence (DNA): TGTGCCAGCAGTGACCTAGGGACCGCTAACACTGAAGCTTTCTTT. Full variable domain (missing parts from reference TRBV2 and TRBJ1-1): EPEVTQTPSHQVTQMGQEVILRCVPISNHLYFYWYRQILGQKVEFLVSFYNNEISEKSEIFDDQFSVERPDGSNFTLKIRSTKLEDSAMYFCASSDLGTANTEAFFGQGTRLTVV.

The chain couples TRBV5-5 to TRBJ2-1; 7 nucleotides match TRBD2. This CDR3 region has 16 residues. Trimming took 4 bases from V and 6 from J; bases not matched to a gene: 13. The germline CDR1 and CDR2 sequences are SGHKS and YYEKEE (reference sequence). CDR3 in amino acids: CASSGQHGGTSNEQFF. The CDR3 DNA reads TGTGCCAGCAGCGGACAACACGGGGGGACTTCCAATGAGCAGTTCTTC.

V is TRBV5-5 and J is TRBJ2-3, with D maybe TRBD2 (6 bases). Looked up from germline, CDR1 is SGHKS and CDR2 is YYEKEE (reference sequence). This CDR3 has 13 residues. With 4 bases removed from V and 5 bases from J, the gap between germline ends came to 11 bases. The CDR3 DNA reads TGTGCCAGCAGCCTGGGCGGGGTAGATACGCAGTATTTT. Protein sequence: CASSLGGVDTQYF.

The chain joins TRBV5-4 to TRBJ2-3; D possibly corresponds to TRBD1 (6 bases). Deletions cut 3 bases from V and 4 bases from J, with 9 bases between. The CDR3 spans 13 residues. CDR1 is SGHNT and CDR2 is YYREEE in the germline V gene (reference sequence). The CDR3 loop reads CASSSTGSDTQYF. CDR3 nucleotides: TGTGCCAGCAGCTCAACAGGGTCAGATACGCAGTATTTT.

The rearrangement joins TRBV6-6 to TRBJ1-1, with D uncertain. Germline V CDR1 and CDR2: MNHNY, SVGAGI (reference sequence). This CDR3 has 13 amino acids. V lost 5 bases and J 5 bases, leaving 12 bases between the germline ends. The CDR3 DNA is TGTGCCAGCAGTGATTTGATTGGGACTGAAGCTTTCTTT. Its protein is CASSDLIGTEAFF.

V is TRBV28 and J is TRBJ1-2; no clear D gene. Germline V gene data show CDR1 as MDHEN and CDR2 as SYDVKM. V lost 6 bases and J 7 bases, leaving 21 bases between the germline ends. The CDR3 loop spans 15 amino acids. The CDR3 loop is CASSFASAPLGGYTF. As DNA, the CDR3 is TGTGCCAGCAGCTTTGCCTCGGCCCCCCTGGGTGGCTACACCTTC.